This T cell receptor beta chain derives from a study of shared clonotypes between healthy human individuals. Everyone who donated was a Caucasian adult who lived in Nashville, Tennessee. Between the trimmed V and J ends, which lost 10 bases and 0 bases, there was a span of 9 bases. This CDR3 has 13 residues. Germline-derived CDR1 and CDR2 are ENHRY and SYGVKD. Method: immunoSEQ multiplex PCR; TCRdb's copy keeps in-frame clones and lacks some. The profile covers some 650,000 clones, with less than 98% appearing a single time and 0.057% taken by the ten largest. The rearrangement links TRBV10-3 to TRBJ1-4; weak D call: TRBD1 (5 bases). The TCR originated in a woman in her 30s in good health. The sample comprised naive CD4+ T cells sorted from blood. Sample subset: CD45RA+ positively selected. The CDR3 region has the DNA TGTGCCAGTAGGGGTACAACTAATGAAAAACTGTTTTTT. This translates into CASRGTTNEKLFF.